This entry describes one TCR beta chain. Antigen unknown. One end of the junction is discordant with germline, which a read error may explain. The record originates from a study of T cell responses to AZD1222 COVID-19 vaccine. Study details: Pooling of second doses given at about 4 or about 12 weeks was done. Broader study findings: Spike-specific TCR repertoires showed rising breadth and depth after two AZD1222 doses. Most donors were white British, females outnumbered males, and clonal diversity was possibly underestimated.

Method: immunoSEQ multiplex PCR; TCRdb's copy keeps in-frame clones and lacks some. The sample holds more than 95,000 clones, around 87% seen once. The clonotype was recovered from an adult in good health. The specimen comprised peripheral blood, sampled on day 0 of AZD1222 vaccination.

The CDR3 here is CASGLEGRTEAFF. The CDR3 DNA is TGTGCTAGTGGCTTGGAAGGGAGAACTGAAGCTTTCTTT. The V gene is TRBV12-5, the J gene TRBJ1-1; D is uncertain. The CDR3 loop spans 13 amino acids. CDR1 is LGHNT and CDR2 is FRNRAP in the germline V gene.